This is a list of T cell receptor beta chains from one sample in a study of T cells in pancreatic ductal adenocarcinoma. TCRdb keeps only in-frame clones here, not all; method: immunoSEQ multiplex PCR. The sample lists fewer than 5,000 clones, approximately 80% seen once, with 7.5% to 8% in the top ten. What was sequenced was pancreatic tumor tissue. These receptors were collected from a human donor with pancreatic ductal adenocarcinoma. The donor label of this sample is uncertain. Each CDR3 is given with its conserved first and last residue. Each record gives: J gene, D gene, clone size, V gene, CDR3 protein, CDR3 DNA. A D gene is named only where the DNA matches it firmly. Clone sizes are given selectively: once, few, many, or a class where the clone is expanded.

>TRBJ2-3|TRBD1|.|TRBV5-1
CASSPNPGQGQDTQYF
TGCGCCAGCAGCCCCAATCCGGGACAGGGGCAGGATACGCAGTATTTT
>TRBJ1-6|TRBD1|.|TRBV4-3
CASSHETWDRGRLSSPLHF
TGCGCCAGCAGCCACGAAACCTGGGACAGGGGGCGCTTAAGTTCACCCCTCCACTTT
>TRBJ1-1|TRBD1|.|TRBV4-1
CASSHGGTGVLNTEAFF
TGCGCCAGCAGTCACGGTGGGACAGGGGTTCTGAACACTGAAGCTTTCTTT
>TRBJ2-7|.|few|TRBV5-6
CASSLTPSSYEQYF
TGTGCCAGCAGCTTGACCCCCAGCTCCTACGAGCAGTACTTC
>TRBJ2-3|TRBD1|once|TRBV5-1
CASSWQGDRTDTQYF
TGCGCCAGCAGCTGGCAGGGGGACCGAACAGATACGCAGTATTTT
>TRBJ1-6|.|.|TRBV2
CASSEAVRRAGVSSYNSPLHF
TGTGCCAGCAGTGAAGCGGTCCGGAGGGCAGGGGTGAGCTCCTATAATTCACCCCTCCACTTT
>TRBJ2-6|.|.|TRBV18
CASSPRTGNSGANVLTF
TGTGCCAGCTCACCCCGGACGGGTAACTCTGGGGCCAACGTCCTGACTTTC
>TRBJ1-6|TRBD1|once|TRBV7-9
CASSLEGQGSSYNSPLHF
TGTGCCAGCAGCTTAGAGGGACAGGGGAGCTCCTATAATTCACCCCTCCACTTT
>TRBJ1-4|.|.|TRBV30
CAWSVLGRGSEKLFF
TGTGCCTGGAGTGTACTGGGCAGGGGTAGTGAAAAACTGTTTTTT
>TRBJ2-7|.|.|TRBV11-2
CASSLGEGSYEQYF
TGTGCCAGCAGCTTAGGCGAGGGATCCTACGAGCAGTACTTC
>TRBJ2-7|.|.|TRBV18
CASSPLSTYEQYF
TGTGCCAGCTCACCGCTTTCAACCTACGAGCAGTACTTC
>TRBJ2-7|TRBD1|.|TRBV9
CASSVGTDSYEQYF
TGTGCCAGCAGCGTGGGGACAGACTCCTACGAGCAGTACTTC
>TRBJ2-7|TRBD2|.|TRBV7-6
CASSLAYGRAEQYF
TGTGCCAGCAGCTTAGCGTATGGGAGGGCCGAGCAGTACTTC
>TRBJ2-3|TRBD2|.|TRBV13
CASSLVAGLGTSTDTQYF
TGTGCCAGCAGCTTAGTAGCGGGACTAGGGACTAGCACAGATACGCAGTATTTT
>TRBJ2-7|TRBD1|few|TRBV5-1
CASSLDSDRVYEQYF
TGCGCCAGCAGCTTGGATTCCGACAGGGTCTACGAGCAGTACTTC